Listed below are T cell receptor beta chains from one sample, sequenced in a study of identical twins. TCRdb redid the calling of the 5' RACE reads with MiXCR, one entry per CDR3 protein. Among 690,000 or so distinct CDR3 sequences listed, 8.5% to 9% were seen once. The sample also formed part of further work on yellow fever vaccine responses in identical twins.

The sequenced sample was PBMCs. The receptors stem from a woman under 30 in good health. Both conserved end residues are part of each CDR3. D genes are given only for firm matches. Size is stated for part of the rows, as once, few or many counts, or as a class when the clone is expanded.

>-|TRBV29-1|few|TRBJ2-1
CSVVVASYNEQFF
TGCAGCGTTGTGGTAGCGTCCTACAATGAGCAGTTCTTC
>TRBD1|TRBV6-2/TRBV6-3|few|TRBJ2-5
CASAAGDRGRVETQYF
TGTGCCAGCGCCGCCGGGGACAGGGGGCGAGTAGAGACCCAGTACTTC
>TRBD2|TRBV18|once|TRBJ2-1
CASSPPGASGAYNEQFF
TGTGCCAGCTCACCACCGGGCGCTAGCGGGGCCTACAATGAGCAGTTCTTC
>-|TRBV7-6|-|TRBJ2-7
CAIEGIGSYEQYF
TGTGCCATTGAGGGTATCGGTTCCTACGAGCAGTACTTC
>-|TRBV28|-|TRBJ2-7
CASSKRTGEQYF
TGTGCCAGCAGTAAACGGACGGGCGAGCAGTACTTC
>TRBD2|TRBV12-3/TRBV12-4|-|TRBJ2-1
CASSAAGSYNEQFF
TGTGCCAGTAGTGCAGCGGGATCCTACAATGAGCAGTTCTTC
>TRBD2|TRBV7-6|many|TRBJ2-2
CASSSSGGNTGELFF
TGTGCCAGCAGCTCTAGCGGGGGTAACACCGGGGAGCTGTTTTTT
>TRBD1|TRBV20-1|many|TRBJ2-7
CSAKTGMGEQYF
TGCAGTGCGAAGACAGGGATGGGGGAGCAGTACTTC
>-|TRBV20-1|many|TRBJ2-3
CSARVPQTRTDTQYF
TGCAGTGCTAGAGTACCTCAAACCCGCACAGATACGCAGTATTTT
>-|TRBV28|few|TRBJ2-7
CASSFGAFYEQYF
TGTGCCAGCAGTTTCGGGGCTTTCTACGAGCAGTACTTC
>-|TRBV12-3/TRBV12-4|many|TRBJ2-2
CASSLSATGELFF
TGTGCCAGCAGTTTGAGCGCCACCGGGGAGCTGTTTTTT
>-|TRBV4-1|few|TRBJ1-1
CASRATGSAEAFF
TGCGCCAGCAGGGCAACAGGTTCGGCTGAAGCTTTCTTT
>TRBD2|TRBV10-2|few|TRBJ2-1
CASSEPGLAGGPRNEQFF
TGCGCCAGCAGTGAGCCGGGACTAGCGGGAGGGCCCCGGAATGAGCAGTTCTTC
>-|TRBV27|few|TRBJ2-1
CASSLGLARVYNEQFF
TGTGCCAGCAGTTTAGGTCTAGCGAGGGTCTACAATGAGCAGTTCTTC
>-|TRBV4-1|-|TRBJ1-4
CASSQVYGKLFF
TGCGCCAGCAGCCAAGTTTATGGAAAACTGTTTTTT
>TRBD2|TRBV10-3|-|TRBJ2-3
CAIRGGETDTQYF
TGTGCCATCCGGGGGGGAGAGACAGATACGCAGTATTTT
>-|TRBV12-3/TRBV12-4|many|TRBJ1-5
CARQIRGTTLNQPQHF
TGTGCCAGACAAATACGGGGCACGACGTTGAATCAGCCCCAGCATTTT
>-|TRBV27|many|TRBJ1-1
CASSLWAENTEAFF
TGTGCCAGCAGTTTATGGGCGGAGAACACTGAAGCTTTCTTT
>TRBD2|TRBV3-1|few|TRBJ2-7
CASSQENPGLAVYEQYF
TGTGCCAGCAGCCAAGAAAATCCGGGACTAGCGGTCTACGAGCAGTACTTC
>-|TRBV9|-|TRBJ2-7
CASSVETGHGDEQYF
TGTGCCAGCAGCGTAGAAACAGGCCATGGGGACGAGCAGTACTTC
>-|TRBV13|-|TRBJ2-2
CASSLAPQSGELFF
TGTGCCAGCAGCTTAGCCCCTCAGAGCGGGGAGCTGTTTTTT
>-|TRBV28|few|TRBJ2-4
CATTSPHLAKNIQYF
TGTGCCACCACCTCCCCCCATCTAGCCAAAAACATTCAGTACTTC
>-|TRBV7-2|-|TRBJ2-7
CASSSNWGENPYEQYF
TGTGCCAGCAGCTCGAACTGGGGGGAGAACCCTTACGAGCAGTACTTC
>-|TRBV6-6|many|TRBJ1-5
CASRREGQPQHF
TGTGCCAGCAGGAGGGAGGGTCAGCCCCAGCATTTT
>-|TRBV2|few|TRBJ2-7
CASSELTGYEQYF
TGTGCCAGCAGTGAGCTGACAGGCTACGAGCAGTACTTC
>-|TRBV18|few|TRBJ1-5
CASSLPGEPQHF
TGTGCCAGCTCACTCCCCGGGGAGCCCCAGCATTTT
>TRBD1|TRBV10-1|few|TRBJ1-1
CASTTGEGTEAFF
TGCGCCAGCACCACAGGGGAGGGGACTGAAGCTTTCTTT
>-|TRBV12-3/TRBV12-4|many|TRBJ2-1
CASSFMRLEQFF
TGTGCCAGCAGTTTTATGAGGCTTGAGCAGTTCTTC
>-|TRBV5-5|many|TRBJ2-5
CASSLGALETQYF
TGTGCCAGCAGCTTGGGGGCCTTAGAGACCCAGTACTTC
>-|TRBV4-1|few|TRBJ2-3
CASSQRGLGTQYF
TGCGCCAGCAGCCAGCGGGGGCTCGGCACGCAGTATTTT
>-|TRBV20-1|-|TRBJ2-1
CSATQSSANYNEQFF
TGCAGTGCTACCCAATCTAGCGCCAACTACAATGAGCAGTTCTTC
>-|TRBV7-2|-|TRBJ2-2
CASSLYGAGELFF
TGTGCCAGCAGCTTATATGGGGCCGGGGAGCTGTTTTTT
>-|TRBV7-9|once|TRBJ2-1
CASSRVVLRGEQFF
TGTGCCAGCAGTAGGGTGGTTCTGCGGGGTGAGCAGTTCTTC
>TRBD1|TRBV10-3|-|TRBJ2-4
CAISERTQGAPKNIQYF
TGTGCCATCAGTGAACGGACTCAGGGGGCTCCCAAAAACATTCAGTACTTC
>-|TRBV18|few|TRBJ2-5
CASSLFRSGQETQYF
TGTGCCAGCTCACTCTTCCGTAGCGGACAAGAGACCCAGTACTTC
>TRBD2|TRBV12-3/TRBV12-4|-|TRBJ2-4
CASAGLAGNKNIQYF
TGTGCCAGCGCGGGACTAGCGGGAAACAAAAACATTCAGTACTTC